Listed below are T cell receptor beta chains from one sample, sequenced in a study of blood T cell repertoires in COVID-19. Here immunoSEQ multiplex PCR was the method, and the copy in TCRdb shows in-frame clones only, minus some. Of under 200,000 clones listed, more than 65% are singletons. Sequenced material: peripheral blood. These TCRs come from a human donor with acute or convalescent COVID-19. The donor label of this sample is uncertain. CDR3s include the opening cysteine and the closing phenylalanine or tryptophan. A D gene is named only where the DNA matches it firmly. Expanded clones are given a class, and other clones once, few, many or no size at all.

>-|TRBJ1-2|TRBV5-1|-
TGCGCCAGCAAGGGACCGACAGGTGATAACTATGGCTACACCTTC
CASKGPTGDNYGYTF
>TRBD1|TRBJ1-5|TRBV19|once
TGTGCCAGTAGGGGGACAGGGGGCGATCTAGGTCAGCCCCAGCATTTT
CASRGTGGDLGQPQHF
>-|TRBJ1-2|TRBV7-3|-
TGTGCCAGCAGCTTGGGAGACAAGAACTATGGCTACACCTTC
CASSLGDKNYGYTF
>TRBD2|TRBJ2-7|TRBV7-2|-
TGTGCCAGCCAGGCTAGCGGGATCTCCTACGAGCAGTACTTC
CASQASGISYEQYF
>TRBD2|TRBJ2-1|TRBV20-1|-
TGCAGTGCTAGTTCCGGGGCTAGCGGGAAAGTTTCCAATGAGCAGTTCTTC
CSASSGASGKVSNEQFF
>TRBD2|TRBJ2-5|TRBV29-1|-
TGCAGCGTTGATCGAGCGGGAGCAAGGCCTCAGTACTTC
CSVDRAGARPQYF
>TRBD1|TRBJ1-6|TRBV6-1|few
TGTGCCAGCAGTGCCTTCTCTCCGGACAGGCAGGGGTTACCCCTCCACTTT
CASSAFSPDRQGLPLHF
>TRBD2|TRBJ2-5|TRBV9|-
TGTGCCAGCAGCCCAGCTCCTTGGGGGGGTGAAGAGACCCAGTACTTC
CASSPAPWGGEETQYF
>-|TRBJ1-5|TRBV2|-
TGTGCCAGCAGTGAGCGCGGGACCACCCAGCATTTT
CASSERGTTQHF
>-|TRBJ1-5|TRBV27|-
TGTGCCAGCAGTCCTTTCAGGGAATCAAGTCAGCCCCAGCATTTT
CASSPFRESSQPQHF
>TRBD2|TRBJ2-7|TRBV7-9|few
TGTGCCAGCAGCTTAGCGGCTAGCGGGAGGGCCGAGCAGTACTTC
CASSLAASGRAEQYF
>TRBD1|TRBJ1-2|TRBV4-1|-
TGCGCCAGCAGCCAAGCAGGGGGCCTTCGCGGCTACACCTTC
CASSQAGGLRGYTF
>-|TRBJ1-3|TRBV18|-
TGTGCCAGCTACCAGACAGGCTCTGGAAACACCATATATTTT
CASYQTGSGNTIYF
>-|TRBJ1-5|TRBV9|-
TGTGCCAGCAGCGTAGGGGCACTTAGCAATCAGCCCCAGCATTTT
CASSVGALSNQPQHF
>TRBD1|TRBJ1-2|TRBV30|-
TGTGCCTGGAGGGTAGGGACAGGGAACTATGGCTACACCTTC
CAWRVGTGNYGYTF
>-|TRBJ1-2|TRBV9|-
TGTGCCAGCAGCGCTAGAACAGGCTTCTTCTATGGCTACACCTTC
CASSARTGFFYGYTF
>-|TRBJ2-1|TRBV5-1|-
TGCGCCAGCAGCTTGGGTACTATAGGTGAGCAGTTCTTC
CASSLGTIGEQFF